The 2 T cell receptor beta chains given below trace back to one sample, sequenced in a study of beta chain features in type 1 diabetes. Notes on the study in general: In all four CD4+ subsets, TCRB CDR3 length was significantly, moderately reduced in type 1 diabetes.

For these receptors, no antigen is known. Investigators reverse transcribed all isolated RNA, so they sequenced expressed TCRB transcripts. TCRdb's copy holds only in-frame clones and misses some; the assay was immunoSEQ multiplex PCR. The repertoire holds 630,000 or so clones, with roughly 13% as singletons. The specimen sequenced was naive CD4+ T cells from blood. The receptors were sampled from a man aged 18 to 29 with type 1 diabetes.

The chain carries TRBV2 and TRBJ1-1; maybe TRBD1 (6 bases). The V end was cut by 7 bases, the J end by 1 base, with 10 bases between. This CDR3 region has 13 residues. Germline CDR1 SNHLY, CDR2 FYNNEI. CDR3 DNA: TGTGCCAGCACAAGACAGGCGAACACTGAAGCTTTCTTT. It translates to CASTRQANTEAFF.

In its sample, this clone was seen a few times. The genes are TRBV25-1 and TRBJ1-2; no definite D call. Trimming removed 5 bases at V and 6 bases at J, with 16 bases between. The CDR3 length is 14 residues. Germline-derived CDR1 and CDR2 are MGHDK and SYGVNS. The CDR3: CASSSPATGDGYTF. DNA of the CDR3: TGTGCCAGCAGTTCCCCGGCCACTGGGGATGGCTACACCTTC.